Listed below are T cell receptor beta chains from one sample, sequenced in a study of T cells after yellow fever vaccination. TCRdb reanalysed the 5' RACE reads using MiXCR and keeps one entry per CDR3 protein. The table has roughly 150,000 distinct CDR3 sequences, approximately 6.6% seen once; the top ten hold more than 0.55%. This material consisted of CD4+ T cells sorted from PBMCs, taken 10 days after the yellow fever booster vaccination. The receptors were sampled from a man aged 25-45 years who received the YFV17D yellow fever vaccine. Both conserved end residues are part of each CDR3. The D gene is left open where the match is weak.

J gene	D gene	V gene	CDR3 length	CDR3 protein
TRBJ2-1	TRBD2	TRBV6-2/TRBV6-3	16	CASSPMATSGSYEQFF
TRBJ1-5	NA	TRBV20-1	13	CSACDSSNQPQHF
TRBJ1-5	NA	TRBV5-8	15	CASSAGALSNQPQHF
TRBJ2-1	NA	TRBV5-1	13	CASKRGVDNEQFF
TRBJ2-5	NA	TRBV29-1	13	CSVAIQGQETQYF
TRBJ2-5	NA	TRBV25-1	14	CASSESRGRETQYF
TRBJ1-2	TRBD1	TRBV19	15	CASSLHGQGEDGYTF
TRBJ2-2	NA	TRBV20-1	13	CSAPRRNTGELFF
TRBJ2-7	NA	TRBV6-2/TRBV6-3	13	CASSTPGAYEQYF
TRBJ2-2	NA	TRBV30	15	CAWSEGTRNTGELFF
TRBJ2-3	TRBD1	TRBV18	18	CASSPPGQGLFGTDTQYF
TRBJ2-7	TRBD2	TRBV4-3	15	CASSQGTSGPYEQYF
TRBJ2-1	TRBD2	TRBV12-3/TRBV12-4	14	CASRPSGSYNEQFF
TRBJ2-5	TRBD2	TRBV18	16	CASSLRRLAGVVTQYF
TRBJ2-1	NA	TRBV6-1	14	CASIFDGDYNEQFF
TRBJ1-4	NA	TRBV6-6	12	CASFLRNEKLFF
TRBJ1-1	TRBD1	TRBV7-9	14	CASSLAGTGNEAFF
TRBJ2-1	TRBD2	TRBV28	12	CASRKPGLARIF
TRBJ2-5	NA	TRBV7-2	15	CASSLYGGSQETQYF
TRBJ2-5	NA	TRBV23-1	13	CASRGRGVQTQYF
TRBJ1-2	TRBD1	TRBV7-6	13	CASSPTGNYGYTF
TRBJ2-7	NA	TRBV7-9	14	CASSLLAPPKEQYF
TRBJ2-3	TRBD2	TRBV4-1	19	CASSQDRTSGRDYRDTQYF
TRBJ1-1	TRBD1	TRBV7-2	14	CASGQGARDTEAFF
TRBJ2-7	TRBD2	TRBV6-5	16	CASSTPLTSGTHEQYF
TRBJ2-7	TRBD2	TRBV7-4	17	CASSLHTGTSGSFDQYF
TRBJ2-1	TRBD2	TRBV18	17	CASSPRLAGVGYNEQFF
TRBJ2-1	NA	TRBV10-1	14	CASSESMEYNEQFF
TRBJ2-4	NA	TRBV5-1	14	CASSLGNWGDIQYF
TRBJ2-7	TRBD2	TRBV3-1	14	CASSLSGELHEQYF
TRBJ2-2	NA	TRBV11-2	15	CASSHEPGLLSQLFF
TRBJ2-1	NA	TRBV5-1	14	CASGARTPNNEQFF
TRBJ2-6	NA	TRBV14	15	CASSQAISGANVLTF
TRBJ2-2	TRBD2	TRBV18	18	CASSPQGLAGTNTGELFF
TRBJ2-1	NA	TRBV10-3	13	CAISGRSYNEQFF
TRBJ2-1	NA	TRBV5-1	13	CASSLLKRDEQFF
TRBJ2-5	TRBD2	TRBV30	13	CAWSRRLAETQYF
TRBJ1-5	NA	TRBV6-5	17	CASSYSRGGTFNQPQHF
TRBJ2-1	NA	TRBV5-5	13	CASSSIGQFEQFF
TRBJ2-1	NA	TRBV5-4	16	CAISLGLFSSYNEQFF
TRBJ1-1	NA	TRBV29-1	13	CSSRLRWDTEAFF
TRBJ2-2	NA	TRBV5-1	17	CASSPLGPQRVTGELFF
TRBJ2-3	NA	TRBV29-1	17	CSVRESKRPQATDTQYF
TRBJ2-2	NA	TRBV6-5	16	CASSPPGRTNTGELFF
TRBJ2-7	NA	TRBV10-3	14	CASKGERSSYEQYF
TRBJ2-3	NA	TRBV29-1	16	CSAARGTGVRTDTQYF
TRBJ2-2	NA	TRBV5-4	14	CASSLNLAEGELFF